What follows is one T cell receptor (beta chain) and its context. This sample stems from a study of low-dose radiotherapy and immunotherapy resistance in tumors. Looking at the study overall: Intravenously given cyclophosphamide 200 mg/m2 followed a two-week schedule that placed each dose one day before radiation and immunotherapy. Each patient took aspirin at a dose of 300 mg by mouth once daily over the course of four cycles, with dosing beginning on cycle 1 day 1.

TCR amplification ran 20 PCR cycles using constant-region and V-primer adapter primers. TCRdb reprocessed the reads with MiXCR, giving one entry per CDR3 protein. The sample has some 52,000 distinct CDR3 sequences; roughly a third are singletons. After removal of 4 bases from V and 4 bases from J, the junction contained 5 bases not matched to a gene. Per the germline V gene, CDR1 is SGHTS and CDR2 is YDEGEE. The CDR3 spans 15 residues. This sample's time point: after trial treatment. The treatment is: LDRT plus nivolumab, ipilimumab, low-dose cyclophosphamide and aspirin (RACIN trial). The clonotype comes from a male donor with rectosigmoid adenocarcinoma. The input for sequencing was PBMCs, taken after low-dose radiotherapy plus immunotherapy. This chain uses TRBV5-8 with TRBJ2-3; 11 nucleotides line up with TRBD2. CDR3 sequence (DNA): TGTGCCAGCAGCATAGCGGGGGGGCCGGCAGATACGCAGTATTTT. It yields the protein CASSIAGGPADTQYF.